This T cell receptor (beta chain) comes out of a study of CD8 T cells in ankylosing spondylitis. Findings and limits, study-wide: Disease-linked clones were CD8+ and relatively rare in peripheral blood. Disease-linked clones reportedly showed significant enrichment in matched ankylosing spondylitis synovial fluid. A TCR beta motif of several highly homologous variants seemed to mark ankylosing spondylitis blood.

Scientists made TCR beta libraries using quantitative 5'-RACE with molecular barcodes. TCRdb re-called the 5' RACE reads through MiXCR, storing one row per CDR3 protein. This sample has roughly 38,000 distinct CDR3 sequences, with 3% to 3.5% found just once. This clonotype was counted at least ten times. Its antigen is currently unknown. The CDR3 has 14 amino acids. Germline V gives CDR1 SGDLS, CDR2 YYNGEE. Trimming removed 1 base from V and 5 bases from J, with 12 bases in between. Specimen: blood, either unsorted or a sorted T cell fraction (not recorded which). This chain uses TRBV9 with TRBJ2-5, with TRBD1 as a possible D gene (6 bases). The receptor comes from a male donor with ankylosing spondylitis or in good health (not recorded which). CDR3 amino acids: CASSVQGQGETQYF. As DNA, the CDR3 is TGTGCCAGCAGCGTACAGGGACAAGGCGAGACCCAGTACTTC.